This T cell receptor beta chain stems from a study of T cell repertoires in cytomegalovirus infection. Study-wide background: Public TCR beta signatures indicated both CMV infection and matching HLA type.

This clonotype has a count of ten or more. Its target is unknown. TCRdb reprocessed the reads via MiXCR and lists one record per CDR3 protein. The sample lists almost 300,000 distinct CDR3 sequences, roughly 9.3% seen once, with approximately 2.3% in the top ten. Germline V gene sequence: CDR1 SGHAT, CDR2 FQNNGV. Between the trimmed V and J ends, which lost 1 base and 4 bases, there was a span of 10 bases. The CDR3 contains 14 residues. Study-level points and caveats: In two of eight donors, the top clonotype was HLA-C-restricted CMV-specific.

Material: PBMCs. The receptor's source is a human donor in good health (CMV status not recorded). Some clones in this sample may be carry-over from other donors' samples. V is TRBV11-2 and J is TRBJ1-2, with a possible D match to TRBD1 (6 bases). The CDR3 here is CASSLAGVLYGYTF. Written as DNA, the CDR3 is TGTGCCAGCAGCTTAGCAGGGGTTCTCTATGGCTACACCTTC.